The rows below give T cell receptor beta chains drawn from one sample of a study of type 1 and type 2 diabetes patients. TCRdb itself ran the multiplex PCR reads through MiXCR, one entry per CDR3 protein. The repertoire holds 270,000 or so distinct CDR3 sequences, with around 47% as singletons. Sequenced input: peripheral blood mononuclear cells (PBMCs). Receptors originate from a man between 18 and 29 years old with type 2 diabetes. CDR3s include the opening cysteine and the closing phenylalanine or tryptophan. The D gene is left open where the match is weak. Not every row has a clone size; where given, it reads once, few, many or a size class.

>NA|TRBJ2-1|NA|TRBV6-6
TGTGCCAGCGTCCGGAAGTCCTACAATGAGCAGTTCTTC
CASVRKSYNEQFF
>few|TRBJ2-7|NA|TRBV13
TGTGCCAGCAGCCCTGACCGGAGCTCCTACGAGCAGTACTTC
CASSPDRSSYEQYF
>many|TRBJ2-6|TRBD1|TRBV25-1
TGTGCCAGCAGTGGGCAGGGGGCCGACAGGTCGGGGGCCAACGTCCTGACTTTC
CASSGQGADRSGANVLTF
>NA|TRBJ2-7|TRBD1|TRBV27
TGTGCCAGCAGTCGGACAGGGTGGGAGCAGTACTTC
CASSRTGWEQYF
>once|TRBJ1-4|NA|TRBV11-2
TGTGCCAGCAGCACCAGACAAGGAAAACTGTTTTTT
CASSTRQGKLFF
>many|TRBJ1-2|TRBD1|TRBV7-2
TGTGCCAGCAGCTATCACGACAGGGCCGGATATGGCTACACCTTC
CASSYHDRAGYGYTF
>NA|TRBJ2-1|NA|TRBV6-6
TGTGCCAGCACTGTGGTCCTGGGCTCCTACAATGAGCAGTTCTTC
CASTVVLGSYNEQFF
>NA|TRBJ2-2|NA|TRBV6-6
TGCGCCAGCAGTTACGCAGGGACCGGGGAGCTGTTTTTT
CASSYAGTGELFF
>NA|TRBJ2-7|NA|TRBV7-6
TGTGCCAGCAGCTTACGGACAGGGAGGGCCTACGAGCAGTACTTC
CASSLRTGRAYEQYF
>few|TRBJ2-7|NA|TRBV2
TGTGCCAGCAGTGAGTATACCGGGAAGCAGTACTTC
CASSEYTGKQYF
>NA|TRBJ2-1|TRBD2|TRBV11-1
TGTGCCAGCAGCTCGACTAGCGTCACCTACAATGAGCAGTTCTTC
CASSSTSVTYNEQFF
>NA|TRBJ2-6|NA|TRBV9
TGTGCCAGCAGATATAACCGAAGATCCGGGGCCAACGTCCTGACTTTC
CASRYNRRSGANVLTF
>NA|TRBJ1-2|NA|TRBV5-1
TGCGCCAGCAGCTTGGGCCAGGCCTTGCCCTATGGCTACACCTTC
CASSLGQALPYGYTF
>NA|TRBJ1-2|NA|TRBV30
TGTGCCTGGGAAACACAGGGAGCTGGCTACACCTTC
CAWETQGAGYTF
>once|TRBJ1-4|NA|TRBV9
TGTGCCAGCAGCGTAGGAGCGGAGGGTTTCCGAAAACTGTTTTTT
CASSVGAEGFRKLFF
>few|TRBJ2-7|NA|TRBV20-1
TGCAGTGCTAGAGGGAGATACGAGCAGTACTTC
CSARGRYEQYF
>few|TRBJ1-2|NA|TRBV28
TGTGCCAGCAGCTTATCGGGGGATCTTTATGGCTACACCTTC
CASSLSGDLYGYTF
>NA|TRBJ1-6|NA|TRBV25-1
TGTGCCAGCAGGGAACAGGGAAGTTCCTATAATTCACCCCTCCACTTT
CASREQGSSYNSPLHF
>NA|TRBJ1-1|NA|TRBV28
TGTGCCAGCAGTTGGAACACTGAAGCTTTCTTT
CASSWNTEAFF
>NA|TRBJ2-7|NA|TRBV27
TGTGCCAGCGGCCCAGACAGCTACGAGCAGTACTTC
CASGPDSYEQYF
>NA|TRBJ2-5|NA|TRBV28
TGTGCCAGCATCAACGGGGGGACAGGCGGGACCCAGTACTTC
CASINGGTGGTQYF
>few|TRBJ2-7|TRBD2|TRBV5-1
TGCGCCAGCAGCCCGGGGGGGCCATCAGTCTACGAGCAGTACTTC
CASSPGGPSVYEQYF
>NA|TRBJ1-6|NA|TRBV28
TGTGCCAGCAGTTTCCAGGAGAACTATAATTCACCCCTCCACTTT
CASSFQENYNSPLHF
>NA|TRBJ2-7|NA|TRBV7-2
TGTGTCAGCAGCAGCAGAGCCTACGAGCAGTACTTC
CVSSSRAYEQYF
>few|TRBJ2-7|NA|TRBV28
TGTGCCAGCAGTTTCAGGGGACTGCCGTACGAGCAGTACTTC
CASSFRGLPYEQYF
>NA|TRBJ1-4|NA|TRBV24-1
TGTGCCACTCGGGCCTCGTCGGATGAAAAACTGTTTTTT
CATRASSDEKLFF
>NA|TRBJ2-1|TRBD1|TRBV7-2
TGTGCCAGCAGCCAATATAGGACAGGGAGTAATGAGCAGTTCTTC
CASSQYRTGSNEQFF
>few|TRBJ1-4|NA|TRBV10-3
TGTGCCATCAGTGGAAGGGGGGACGGTGAAAAACTGTTTTTT
CAISGRGDGEKLFF
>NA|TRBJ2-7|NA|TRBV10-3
TGTGCCATCAGTGACCTCACCGGGCAAAGGTACGAGCAGTACTTC
CAISDLTGQRYEQYF